The entry that follows covers one T cell receptor (beta chain) sequence. The sample comes from a study of blood T cell repertoires in COVID-19. The germline CDR1 and CDR2 sequences are SEHNR and FQNEAQ (reference sequence). This CDR3 contains 15 residues. V was shortened by 4 bases and J by 6 bases, with 16 bases between the two germline ends. Assay used: immunoSEQ multiplex PCR; TCRdb lists only in-frame clones, some missing. The data contain 95,000 to 130,000 clones, 90% of them singletons. This clonotype was obtained from a human donor with active COVID-19. The donor label of this sample is uncertain. Sequenced material: peripheral blood. The rearrangement links TRBV7-9 to TRBJ2-1; D is perhaps TRBD1 (5 bases). The CDR3 reads CASSSGALQGNEQFF. The CDR3 DNA reads as TGTGCCAGCAGCTCCGGAGCCCTCCAGGGCAATGAGCAGTTCTTC. Combining the CDR3 with reference TRBV7-9 and TRBJ2-1 gives the whole variable domain DTGVSQNPRHKITKRGQNVTFRCDPISEHNRLYWYRQTLGQGPEFLTYFQNEAQLEKSRLLSDRFSAERPKGSFSTLEIQRTEQGDSAMYLCASSSGALQGNEQFFGPGTRLTVL.